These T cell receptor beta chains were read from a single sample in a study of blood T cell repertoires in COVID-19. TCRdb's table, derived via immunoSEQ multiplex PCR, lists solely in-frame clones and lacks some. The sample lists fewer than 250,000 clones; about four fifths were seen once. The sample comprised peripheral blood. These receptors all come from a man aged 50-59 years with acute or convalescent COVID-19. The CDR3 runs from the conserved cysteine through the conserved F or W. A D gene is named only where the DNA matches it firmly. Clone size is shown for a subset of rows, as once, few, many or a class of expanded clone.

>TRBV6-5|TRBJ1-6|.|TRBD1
CATRTGGLLAWALHF
TGTGCCACAAGGACAGGGGGTCTCCTGGCTTGGGCCCTCCACTTT
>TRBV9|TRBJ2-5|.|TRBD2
CASSPGGGETQYF
TGTGCCAGCAGCCCCGGGGGGGGTGAGACCCAGTACTTC
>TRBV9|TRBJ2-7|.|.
CASSANGGASYEQYF
TGTGCCAGCAGCGCCAACGGAGGGGCCTCCTACGAGCAGTACTTC
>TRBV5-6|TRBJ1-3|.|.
CASSPGGNTIYF
TGTGCCAGCAGCCCAGGGGGAAACACCATATATTTT
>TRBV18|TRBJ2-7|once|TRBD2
CASSPASGRGWEQYF
TGTGCCAGCTCACCCGCTAGCGGGAGAGGTTGGGAGCAGTACTTC
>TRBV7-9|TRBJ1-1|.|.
CASSLGSATTQTAFF
TGTGCCAGCAGCTTAGGGTCCGCTACCACCCAAACAGCTTTCTTT
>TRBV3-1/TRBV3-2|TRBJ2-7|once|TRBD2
CASSQSGGTSYEQYF
TGTGCCAGCAGCCAGAGCGGGGGAACCTCCTACGAGCAGTACTTC
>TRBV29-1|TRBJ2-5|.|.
CSVGELWGVNRETQYF
TGCAGCGTTGGGGAACTGTGGGGGGTTAATCGAGAGACCCAGTACTTC
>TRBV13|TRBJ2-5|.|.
CASNGGGQETQYF
TGTGCCAGCAACGGGGGAGGCCAGGAGACCCAGTACTTC
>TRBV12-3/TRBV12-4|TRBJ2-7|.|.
CASSLRGSYEQYF
TGTGCCAGCAGTTTAAGAGGTTCCTACGAGCAGTACTTC